This T cell receptor (beta chain) emerged from a study of shared clonotypes between healthy human individuals. Sequencing was performed with immunoSEQ multiplex PCR; in TCRdb, only in-frame clones are kept and a portion is missing. The data show more than 550,000 clones, around 70% seen once. The V end lost 1 base, the J end lost 10 bases, and 13 bases lay between the germline ends. The CDR3 covers 13 residues. Per the germline V gene, CDR1 is SGHDN and CDR2 is FVKESK. The specimen sequenced was memory CD4+ T cells sorted from blood. Subset indicated: CD45RA-negative fraction. This TCR derives from a woman aged 25 to 45 in good health. The V call is TRBV14, the J call TRBJ1-1; D remains ambiguous. This CDR3 reads CASSQVRAVGAFF. CDR3 nucleotide sequence: TGTGCCAGCAGCCAAGTTCGGGCAGTTGGAGCTTTCTTT.